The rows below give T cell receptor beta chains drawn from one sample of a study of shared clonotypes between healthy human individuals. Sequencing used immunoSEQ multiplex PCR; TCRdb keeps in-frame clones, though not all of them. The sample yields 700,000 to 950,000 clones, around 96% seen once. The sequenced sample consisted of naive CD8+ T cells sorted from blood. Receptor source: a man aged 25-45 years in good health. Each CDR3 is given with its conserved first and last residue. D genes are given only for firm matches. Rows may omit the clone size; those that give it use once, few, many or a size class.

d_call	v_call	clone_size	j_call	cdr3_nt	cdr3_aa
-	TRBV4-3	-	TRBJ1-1	TGCGCCAGCAGCCCAACCTGGGGGGGGAACACTGAAGCTTTCTTT	CASSPTWGGNTEAFF
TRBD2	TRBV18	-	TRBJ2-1	TGTGCCAGCTCACACCTAGCGGGAGGTGGCAATGAGCAGTTCTTC	CASSHLAGGGNEQFF
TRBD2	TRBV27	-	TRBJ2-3	TGTGCCAGCAGATCAGCGGGAGAAACAGATACGCAGTATTTT	CASRSAGETDTQYF
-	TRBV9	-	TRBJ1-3	TGTGCCAGCACCCCTGGACACAGCTCTGGAAACACCATATATTTT	CASTPGHSSGNTIYF
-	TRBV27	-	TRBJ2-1	TGTGCCAGCAGTGATGGGGTTCGGGCTGAGCAGTTCTTC	CASSDGVRAEQFF
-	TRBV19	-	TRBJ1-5	TGTGCCAGTAGTATAGATCTAACGGGCCAAGATAGCAATCAGCCCCAGCATTTT	CASSIDLTGQDSNQPQHF
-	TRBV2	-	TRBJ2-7	TGTGCCAGCAGTGAAGCAATGGACAAGAGCTCCTACGAGCAGTACTTC	CASSEAMDKSSYEQYF
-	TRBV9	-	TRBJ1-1	TGTGCCAGCAGCGTCACAGGGTTGAACACTGAAGCTTTCTTT	CASSVTGLNTEAFF
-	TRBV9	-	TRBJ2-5	TGTGCCAGCAGCACCCAAAGTAAGGAGACCCAGTACTTC	CASSTQSKETQYF
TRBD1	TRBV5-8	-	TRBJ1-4	TGTGCCAGCAGCCCAGACGGGACAGGGCGTTTCGAACTGTTTTTT	CASSPDGTGRFELFF
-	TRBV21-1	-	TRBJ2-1	TGTGCCAGTAGTGTTCTGGACTTTCCCGACAATGAGCAGTTCTTC	CASSVLDFPDNEQFF
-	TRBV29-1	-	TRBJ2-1	TGCAGCGTTGAAGGGGGGCGGGACGCAGATTACAATGAGCAGTTCTTC	CSVEGGRDADYNEQFF
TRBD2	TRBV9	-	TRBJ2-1	TGTGCCAGCAGCGTAGAGTCTAGCGGGAGTAGCGATGAGCAGTTCTTC	CASSVESSGSSDEQFF
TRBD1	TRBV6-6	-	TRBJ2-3	TGTGCCAGCATCGACGAGGGACAGCAGCAGTATTTT	CASIDEGQQQYF
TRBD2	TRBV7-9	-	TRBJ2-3	TGTGCCAGCAGCTTTAGCGGGCTTAGCACAGATACGCAGTATTTT	CASSFSGLSTDTQYF
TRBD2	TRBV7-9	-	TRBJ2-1	TGTGCCAGCAGCTTAGCGCTAGCGGGGGGCTACAATGAGCAGTTCTTC	CASSLALAGGYNEQFF
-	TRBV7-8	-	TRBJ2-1	TGTGCCAGCAGCTTACTCAGGGTATCCGGCTACAATGAGCAGTTCTTC	CASSLLRVSGYNEQFF
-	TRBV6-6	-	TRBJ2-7	TGTGCCAGCAGACAAGTCGCGTACGAGCAGTACTTC	CASRQVAYEQYF
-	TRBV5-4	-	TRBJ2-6	TGTGCCAGCAGTCCTTCGCTCTCTGGGGCCAACGTCCTGACTTTC	CASSPSLSGANVLTF
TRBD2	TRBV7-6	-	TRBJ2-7	TGTGCCAGCAGCTCCCTAGCGGGAGACGGCTACGAGCAGTACTTC	CASSSLAGDGYEQYF
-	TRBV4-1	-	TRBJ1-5	TGCGCCAGCAGCCATTTGACAGGTTATCCCCAGCATTTT	CASSHLTGYPQHF
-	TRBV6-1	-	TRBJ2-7	TGTGCCAGCAGTGAATTCTGGTTGACCTACGAGCAGTACTTC	CASSEFWLTYEQYF
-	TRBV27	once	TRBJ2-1	TGTGCCAGCAGTGACCAACTAAGAAATGAGCAGTTCTTC	CASSDQLRNEQFF
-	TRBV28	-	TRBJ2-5	TGTGCCAGCAGCGAGGGACCGACAGGACGGGGGAGGACCCAGTACTTC	CASSEGPTGRGRTQYF